This paragraph reports one T cell receptor beta chain. At one boundary the junction diverges from the germline segment, which might be a read error. This entry is derived from a study of OX40 agonist ivuxolimab in advanced cancers. The CDR3 contains 15 residues. The V gene's germline CDR1 is MNHNS and CDR2 SASEGT. Method: immunoSEQ multiplex PCR; TCRdb's copy keeps in-frame clones and lacks some. The profile shows 45,000 to 60,000 clones, less than 90% of them singletons. This clonotype was sampled from an adult with an advanced solid tumor such as melanoma, head and neck, liver or kidney cancer. V gene TRBV6-1 combines with J gene TRBJ1-4, with D possibly matching TRBD1 (6 bases). Sequencing used CD4+ or CD8+ T cells sorted from blood, obtained in a trial of the OX40 agonist ivuxolimab. CDR3 sequence (DNA): TGTGCCATCAGTGTAGTCAGGGGAGAAAATGAAAAACTGTTTTTT. Protein: CAISVVRGENEKLFF.